These 4 T cell receptor beta chains share one sample of origin, sequenced in a study of T cells in localized non-small cell lung cancer. Produced via immunoSEQ multiplex PCR; TCRdb's table is partial and in-frame only. This table holds tens of thousands of clones, 70% to 90% found once. This material consisted of peripheral blood mononuclear cells, taken before any cancer treatment. The receptors originated from a male donor older than 55 with stage II lung adenocarcinoma.

V usage is TRBV11-2 and J usage is TRBJ2-1; TRBD2 aligns across 10 bases. J lost 4 bases, V lost 5 bases, and 8 bases had no gene match. This CDR3 has 16 amino acids. Germline V gene lookup returns CDR1 SGHAT and CDR2 FQNNGV. The CDR3 coding sequence is TGTGCCAGCAGCCCTCGGACTAGCGGAGTATACAATGAGCAGTTCTTC. The encoded protein is CASSPRTSGVYNEQFF.

The V gene is TRBV7-2, the J gene TRBJ2-1; a possible D gene is TRBD1 (6 bases). The length of the CDR3 is 14 residues. Germline V gene sequence: CDR1 SGHTA, CDR2 FQGNSA. V gave up 5 bases and J gave up 7 bases, with 15 bases separating them. The CDR3 sequence is CASSQTGPPNEQFF. As DNA, the CDR3 is TGTGCCAGCAGCCAGACAGGACCCCCTAATGAGCAGTTCTTC.

The chain is built from TRBV6-1 and TRBJ2-5; D is unclear. The germline gives CDR1 MNHNS, CDR2 SASEGT. Trimming took off 6 bases at V and 7 bases at J, with 9 bases between the two ends. The CDR3 spans 11 residues. The CDR3 loop reads CASSEFGTQYF. As DNA, the CDR3 is TGTGCCAGCAGCGAATTTGGGACCCAGTACTTC.

V gene TRBV21-1 combines with J gene TRBJ2-7; the listed D gene, TRBD1, was not tested against the DNA. TRBV21-1 corresponds to a pseudogene. The CDR3 totals 17 residues. The CDR3 DNA follows: TGTGCCAGCCGGGGGACAGGGGCCTCCGGGGTAGCCTACGAGCAGTACTTC. Translated: CASRGTGASGVAYEQYF.